This T cell receptor (beta chain) appears in the sequencing data of a study of blood T cell repertoires in COVID-19. The germline V gene encodes CDR1 DFQATT and CDR2 SNEGSKA (reference sequence). The CDR3 sequence is 16 residues long. V was trimmed by 3 bases and J by 12 bases, leaving 27 bases between them. Generated by immunoSEQ multiplex PCR, the TCRdb table keeps only in-frame clones and is missing some. The sample has roughly 340,000 clones; 80% to 90% are singletons. The V and J genes are TRBV20-1 and TRBJ2-1, with D maybe TRBD2 (7 bases). This TCR was sampled from a man aged 35-49 years in a cohort exposed to, infected with or recovered from COVID-19 (not recorded which). What was sequenced was PBMCs or T cells enriched from blood (not recorded which). The CDR3 region is CSASIPGGREYVRQFF. DNA of the CDR3: TGCAGTGCTAGTATCCCCGGGGGGCGGGAATATGTTAGGCAGTTCTTC.